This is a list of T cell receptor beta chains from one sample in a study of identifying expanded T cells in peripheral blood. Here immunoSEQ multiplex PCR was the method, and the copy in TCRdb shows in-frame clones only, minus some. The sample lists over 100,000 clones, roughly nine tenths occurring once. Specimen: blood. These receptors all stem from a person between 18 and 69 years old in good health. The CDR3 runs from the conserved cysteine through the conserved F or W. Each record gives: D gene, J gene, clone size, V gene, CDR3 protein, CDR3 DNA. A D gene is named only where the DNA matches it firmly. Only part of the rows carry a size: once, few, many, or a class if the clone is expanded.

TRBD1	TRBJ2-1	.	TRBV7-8	CASSLAQGVNEQFF	TGTGCCAGCAGCTTAGCACAGGGGGTCAATGAGCAGTTCTTC
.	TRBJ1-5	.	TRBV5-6	CASSFRTVNQPQHF	TGTGCCAGCAGCTTCAGGACGGTAAATCAGCCCCAGCATTTT
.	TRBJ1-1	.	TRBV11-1	CASSFKAANTEAFF	TGTGCCAGCAGCTTTAAGGCGGCGAACACTGAAGCTTTCTTT
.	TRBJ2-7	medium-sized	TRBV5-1	CASSGRNEQYF	TGCGCCAGCAGTGGTAGGAACGAGCAGTACTTC
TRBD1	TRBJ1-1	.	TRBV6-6	CASKDRDTNTEAFF	TGTGCCAGCAAAGACAGGGATACGAACACTGAAGCTTTCTTT
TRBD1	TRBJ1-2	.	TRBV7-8	CASSPGQGGYGYTF	TGTGCCAGCAGCCCCGGACAGGGTGGCTATGGCTACACCTTC
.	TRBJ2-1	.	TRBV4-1	CASSQVSGSEQFF	TGCGCCAGCAGCCAAGTGTCTGGGTCTGAGCAGTTCTTC
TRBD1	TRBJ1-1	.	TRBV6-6	CASSQRTGGNTEAFF	TGTGCCAGCAGTCAACGGACAGGGGGTAACACTGAAGCTTTCTTT
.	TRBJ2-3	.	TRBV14	CASSEGDSYQPGTDTQYF	TGTGCCAGCAGCGAGGGAGACTCCTACCAGCCAGGCACAGATACGCAGTATTTT
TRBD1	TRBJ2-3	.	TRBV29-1	CSVIRDRVPDTQYF	TGCAGCGTCATCCGGGACAGGGTTCCAGATACGCAGTATTTT
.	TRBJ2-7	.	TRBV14	CASSQGPLSTHEQYF	TGTGCCAGCAGCCAAGGCCCCCTTAGCACCCACGAGCAGTACTTC
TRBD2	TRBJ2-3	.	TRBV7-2	CASRSPLAGGPADTQYF	TGTGCCAGCAGGTCCCCACTAGCGGGGGGGCCTGCAGATACGCAGTATTTT
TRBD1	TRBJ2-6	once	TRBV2	CASRTGVSGANVLTF	TGTGCCAGCCGGACAGGCGTTTCTGGGGCCAACGTCCTGACTTTC
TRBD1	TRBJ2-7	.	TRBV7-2	CASSLERTGAEQYF	TGTGCCAGCAGCTTAGAGAGGACAGGGGCCGAGCAGTACTTC